This record covers a single T cell receptor beta chain. Per the germline V gene, CDR1 is SGDLS and CDR2 is YYNGEE. The CDR3 extends over 15 amino acids. With V trimmed by 2 bases and J by 5 bases, 4 bases remained unmatched. These data are taken from a study of Ad26.COV2.S vaccination and SARS-CoV-2 variants. The table came from immunoSEQ multiplex PCR; TCRdb's copy has only in-frame clones and leaves some out. In the table there are over 110,000 clones, 75% to 90% of which are singletons. Sequenced here: peripheral blood, sampled after recovery from COVID-19. The genes are TRBV9 and TRBJ1-6; 7 bases align to TRBD1. The sequence derives from a human donor who had recovered from COVID-19. CDR3 amino acids: CASSVGGQNNSPLHF. CDR3 in DNA: TGTGCCAGCAGCGTGGGGGGACAGAATAATTCACCCCTCCACTTT.